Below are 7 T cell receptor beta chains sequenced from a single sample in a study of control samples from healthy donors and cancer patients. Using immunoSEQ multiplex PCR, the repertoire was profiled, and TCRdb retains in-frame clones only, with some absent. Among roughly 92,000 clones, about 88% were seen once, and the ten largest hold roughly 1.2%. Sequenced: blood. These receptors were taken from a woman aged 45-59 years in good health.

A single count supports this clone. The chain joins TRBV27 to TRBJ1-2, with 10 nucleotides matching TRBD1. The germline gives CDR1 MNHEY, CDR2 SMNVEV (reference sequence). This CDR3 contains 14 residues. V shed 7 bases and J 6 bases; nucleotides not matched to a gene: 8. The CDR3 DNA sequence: TGTGCCAGCACCCTAAGCGGACAGGGGGATGGCTACACCTTC. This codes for CASTLSGQGDGYTF.

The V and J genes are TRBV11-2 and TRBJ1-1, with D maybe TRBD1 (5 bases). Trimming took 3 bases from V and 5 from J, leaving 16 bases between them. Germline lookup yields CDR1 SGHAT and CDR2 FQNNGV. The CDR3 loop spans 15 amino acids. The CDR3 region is CASSLAHPRGTEAFF. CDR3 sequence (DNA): TGTGCCAGCAGCTTGGCCCACCCTAGGGGAACTGAAGCTTTCTTT.

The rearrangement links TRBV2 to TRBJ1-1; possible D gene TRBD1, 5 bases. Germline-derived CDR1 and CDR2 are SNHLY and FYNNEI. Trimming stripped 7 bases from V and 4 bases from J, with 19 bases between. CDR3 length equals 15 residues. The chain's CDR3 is CASTWGRADITEAFF. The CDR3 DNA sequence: TGTGCCAGCACTTGGGGCAGGGCAGACATCACTGAAGCTTTCTTT.

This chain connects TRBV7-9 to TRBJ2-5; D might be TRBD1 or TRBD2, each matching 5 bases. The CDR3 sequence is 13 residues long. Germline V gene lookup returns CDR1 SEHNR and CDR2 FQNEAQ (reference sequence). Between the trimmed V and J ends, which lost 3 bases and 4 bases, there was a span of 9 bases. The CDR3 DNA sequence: TGTGCCAGCAGCTTGGGGACGGTAGAGACCCAGTACTTC. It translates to CASSLGTVETQYF.

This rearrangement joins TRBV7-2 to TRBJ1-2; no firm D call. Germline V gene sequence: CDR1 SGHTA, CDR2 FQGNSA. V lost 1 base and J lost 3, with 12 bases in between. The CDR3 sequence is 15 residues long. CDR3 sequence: CASSLDEGDYYGYTF. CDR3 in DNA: TGTGCCAGCAGCTTAGACGAGGGCGACTACTATGGCTACACCTTC.

The CDR3 sequence: CASSQRAGAETQYF. The CDR3 nucleotides read TGCGCCAGCAGCCAGAGAGCGGGAGCAGAGACCCAGTACTTC. This chain links TRBV4-3 with TRBJ2-5, with 8 bases that match TRBD2. Germline V gene data show CDR1 as LGHNA and CDR2 as YSLEER. The CDR3 runs 14 residues. Germline trimming cut 3 bases from V and 4 bases from J; bases unmatched to any gene: 4.

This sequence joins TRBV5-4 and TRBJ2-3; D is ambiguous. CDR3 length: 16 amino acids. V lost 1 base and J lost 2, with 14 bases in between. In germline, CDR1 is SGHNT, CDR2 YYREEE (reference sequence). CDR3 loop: CASSLLTGTNTDTQYF. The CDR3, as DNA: TGTGCCAGCAGCTTGCTCACGGGTACTAACACAGATACGCAGTATTTT.